This T cell receptor beta chain comes out of a study of T cell responses to AZD1222 COVID-19 vaccine. Using immunoSEQ multiplex PCR, the repertoire was profiled, and TCRdb retains in-frame clones only, with some absent. The repertoire holds 63,000 or so clones, with around 86% as singletons. Whole-study findings and limits: Targeting of unmutated variant regions was reportedly seen in nearly half of spike-specific TCRs.

Unmatched junction bases numbered 9, after V lost 5 bases and J lost 8 bases. Germline lookup yields CDR1 MGHDK and CDR2 SYGVNS. The CDR3 contains 15 residues. As concerns this clone: The antigen is unknown.

The origin of this receptor is an adult in good health. This chain links TRBV25-1 with TRBJ2-2; 9 positions agree with TRBD1. The sample here was peripheral blood, taken on day 0 of AZD1222 vaccination. As DNA, the CDR3 is TGTGCCAGCAGTCTTCAACAGGGGGCGCGGGGGGAGCTGTTTTTT. It is translated as CASSLQQGARGELFF.